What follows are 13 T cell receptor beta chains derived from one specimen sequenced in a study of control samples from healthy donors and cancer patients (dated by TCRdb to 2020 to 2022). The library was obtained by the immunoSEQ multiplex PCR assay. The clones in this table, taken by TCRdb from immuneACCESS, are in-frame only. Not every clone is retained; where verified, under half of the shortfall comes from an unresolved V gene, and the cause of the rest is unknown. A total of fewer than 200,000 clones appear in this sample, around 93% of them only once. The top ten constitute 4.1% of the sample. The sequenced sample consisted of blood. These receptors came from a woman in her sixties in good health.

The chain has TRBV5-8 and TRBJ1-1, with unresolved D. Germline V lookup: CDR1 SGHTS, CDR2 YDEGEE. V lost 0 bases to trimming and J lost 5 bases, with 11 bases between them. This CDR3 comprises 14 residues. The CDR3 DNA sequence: TGTGCCAGCAGCTTGGGGGGAGCGTGGACTGAAGCTTTCTTT. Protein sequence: CASSLGGAWTEAFF.

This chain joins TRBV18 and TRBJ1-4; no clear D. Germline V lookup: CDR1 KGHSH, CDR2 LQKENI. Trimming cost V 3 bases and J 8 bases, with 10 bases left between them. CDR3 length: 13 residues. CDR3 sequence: CASSPEVREKLFF. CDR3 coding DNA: TGTGCCAGCTCACCCGAAGTCCGGGAAAAACTGTTTTTT.

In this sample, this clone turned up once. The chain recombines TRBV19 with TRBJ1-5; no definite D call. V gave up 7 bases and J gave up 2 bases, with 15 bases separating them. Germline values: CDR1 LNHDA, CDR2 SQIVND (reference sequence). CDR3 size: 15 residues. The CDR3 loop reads CASTVGWQGNQPQHF. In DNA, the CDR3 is TGTGCCAGTACTGTGGGTTGGCAGGGCAATCAGCCCCAGCATTTT. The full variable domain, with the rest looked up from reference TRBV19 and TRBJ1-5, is DGGITQSPKYLFRKEGQNVTLSCEQNLNHDAMYWYRQDPGQGLRLIYYSQIVNDFQKGDIAEGYSVSREKKESFPLTVTSAQKNPTAFYLCASTVGWQGNQPQHFGDGTRLSIL.

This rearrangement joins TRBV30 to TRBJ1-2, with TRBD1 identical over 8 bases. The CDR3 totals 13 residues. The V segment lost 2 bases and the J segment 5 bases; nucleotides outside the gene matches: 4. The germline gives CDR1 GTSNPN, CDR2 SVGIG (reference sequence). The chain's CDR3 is CAWSTDRGYGYTF. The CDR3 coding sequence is TGTGCCTGGAGTACAGACAGGGGTTATGGCTACACCTTC.

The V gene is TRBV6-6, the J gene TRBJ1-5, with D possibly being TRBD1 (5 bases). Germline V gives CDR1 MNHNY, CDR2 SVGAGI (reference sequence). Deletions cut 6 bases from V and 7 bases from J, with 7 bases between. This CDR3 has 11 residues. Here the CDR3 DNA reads TGTGCCAGCAGCCCAGGGCAGCCCCAGCATTTT. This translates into CASSPGQPQHF.

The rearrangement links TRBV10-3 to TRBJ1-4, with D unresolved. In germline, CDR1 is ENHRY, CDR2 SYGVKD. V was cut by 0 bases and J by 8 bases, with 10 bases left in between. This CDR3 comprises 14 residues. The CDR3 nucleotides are TGTGCCATCAGTGAGTCGGACCGGCGGGAAAAACTGTTTTTT. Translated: CAISESDRREKLFF.

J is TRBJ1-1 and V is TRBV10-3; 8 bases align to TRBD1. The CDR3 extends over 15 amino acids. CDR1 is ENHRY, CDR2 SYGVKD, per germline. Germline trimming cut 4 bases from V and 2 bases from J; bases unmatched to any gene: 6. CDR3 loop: CAISGTTGVNTEAFF. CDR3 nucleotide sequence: TGTGCCATCAGTGGGACGACAGGGGTAAACACTGAAGCTTTCTTT.

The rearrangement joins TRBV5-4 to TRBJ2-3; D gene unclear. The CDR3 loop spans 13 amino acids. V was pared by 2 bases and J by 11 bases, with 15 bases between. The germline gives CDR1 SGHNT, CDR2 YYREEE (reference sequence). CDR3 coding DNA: TGTGCCAGCAGCTTCACAACCCAGTCAGGGCAGTATTTT. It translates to CASSFTTQSGQYF.

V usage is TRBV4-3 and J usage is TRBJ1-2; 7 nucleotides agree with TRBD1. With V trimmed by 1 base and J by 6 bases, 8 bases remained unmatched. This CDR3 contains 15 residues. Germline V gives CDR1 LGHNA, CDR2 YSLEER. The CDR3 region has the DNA TGCGCCAGCAGCCAAGTTTGGCAGGGGGTTAATGGCTACACCTTC. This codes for CASSQVWQGVNGYTF.

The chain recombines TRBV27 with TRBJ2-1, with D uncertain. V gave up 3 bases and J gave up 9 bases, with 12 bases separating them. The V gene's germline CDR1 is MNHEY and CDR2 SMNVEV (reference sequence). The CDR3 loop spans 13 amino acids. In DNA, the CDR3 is TGTGCCAGCAGTTTTTTCCCAAGTGGTGAGCAGTTCTTC. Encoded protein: CASSFFPSGEQFF.

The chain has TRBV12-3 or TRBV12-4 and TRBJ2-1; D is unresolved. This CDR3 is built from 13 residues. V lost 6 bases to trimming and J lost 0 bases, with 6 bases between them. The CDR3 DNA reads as TGTGCCAGCAGCCCGAGCTCCTACAATGAGCAGTTCTTC. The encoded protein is CASSPSSYNEQFF.

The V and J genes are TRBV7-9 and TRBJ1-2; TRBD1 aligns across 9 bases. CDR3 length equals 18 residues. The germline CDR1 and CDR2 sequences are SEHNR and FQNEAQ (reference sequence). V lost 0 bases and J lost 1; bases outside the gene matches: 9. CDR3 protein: CASSLARDRASLNYGYTF. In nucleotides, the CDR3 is TGTGCCAGCAGCTTAGCTAGGGACAGGGCATCTCTTAACTATGGCTACACCTTC.

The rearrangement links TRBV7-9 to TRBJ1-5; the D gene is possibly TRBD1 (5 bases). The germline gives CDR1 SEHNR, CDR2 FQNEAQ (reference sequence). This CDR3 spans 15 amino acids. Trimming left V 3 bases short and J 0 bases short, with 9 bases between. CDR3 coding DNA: TGTGCCAGCAGCTTCTCAGGGAATAGCAATCAGCCCCAGCATTTT. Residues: CASSFSGNSNQPQHF. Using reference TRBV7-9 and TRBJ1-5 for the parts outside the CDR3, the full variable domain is DTGVSQNPRHKITKRGQNVTFRCDPISEHNRLYWYRQTLGQGPEFLTYFQNEAQLEKSRLLSDRFSAERPKGSFSTLEIQRTEQGDSAMYLCASSFSGNSNQPQHFGDGTRLSIL.